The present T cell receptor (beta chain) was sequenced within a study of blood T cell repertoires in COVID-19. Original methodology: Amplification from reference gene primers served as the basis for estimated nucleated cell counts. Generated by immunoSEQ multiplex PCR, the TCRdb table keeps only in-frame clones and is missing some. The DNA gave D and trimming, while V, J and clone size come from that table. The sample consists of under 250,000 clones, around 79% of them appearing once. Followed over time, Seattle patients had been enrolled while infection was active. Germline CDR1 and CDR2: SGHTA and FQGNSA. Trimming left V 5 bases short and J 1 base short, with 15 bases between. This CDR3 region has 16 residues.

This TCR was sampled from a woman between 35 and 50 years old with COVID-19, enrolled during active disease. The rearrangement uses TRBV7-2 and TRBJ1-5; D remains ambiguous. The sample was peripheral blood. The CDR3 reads CASSKRTGGSNQPQHF. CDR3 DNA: TGTGCCAGCAGCAAAAGGACGGGAGGAAGCAATCAGCCCCAGCATTTT.